This TCR beta chain was captured in a study of cytomegalovirus exposure and HLA in healthy donors. The PCR contained 60 Vbeta and 13 Jbeta primers. Study processing details: In a later analysis, of 84 million or so unique beta chains, roughly 10 million appeared in at least two donors. Clones were sequenced by immunoSEQ multiplex PCR, and TCRdb holds only the in-frame ones, with some missing. That table gives V, J and clone size, and the DNA gave D and trimming. Of 270,000 or so clones detected, about 93% appear once; the ten largest clones hold about 1.7%. To note about this clone: The antigen remains unidentified.

Study-wide findings and caveats: Productive status was seen about 87% or about 30% of the time for most TCR beta V segments in an earlier analysis. HLA alleles showed associations with fewer than 20,000 TCR beta sequences in a later analysis, at a 0.05 false discovery rate.

Per the germline V gene, CDR1 is SEHNR and CDR2 is FQNEAQ (reference sequence). Trimming removed 5 bases from V and 2 bases from J, with 19 bases in between. This CDR3 region has 16 residues. V and J are TRBV7-9 and TRBJ2-7, with D possibly matching TRBD1 (5 bases). The receptor was derived from a girl aged 2 to 10 in good health and CMV-seronegative. The sample comprised PBMCs. The CDR3 loop reads CASSQFSGRDPYEQYF. The CDR3 DNA is TGTGCCAGCAGCCAATTTTCGGGCAGGGATCCCTACGAGCAGTACTTC.